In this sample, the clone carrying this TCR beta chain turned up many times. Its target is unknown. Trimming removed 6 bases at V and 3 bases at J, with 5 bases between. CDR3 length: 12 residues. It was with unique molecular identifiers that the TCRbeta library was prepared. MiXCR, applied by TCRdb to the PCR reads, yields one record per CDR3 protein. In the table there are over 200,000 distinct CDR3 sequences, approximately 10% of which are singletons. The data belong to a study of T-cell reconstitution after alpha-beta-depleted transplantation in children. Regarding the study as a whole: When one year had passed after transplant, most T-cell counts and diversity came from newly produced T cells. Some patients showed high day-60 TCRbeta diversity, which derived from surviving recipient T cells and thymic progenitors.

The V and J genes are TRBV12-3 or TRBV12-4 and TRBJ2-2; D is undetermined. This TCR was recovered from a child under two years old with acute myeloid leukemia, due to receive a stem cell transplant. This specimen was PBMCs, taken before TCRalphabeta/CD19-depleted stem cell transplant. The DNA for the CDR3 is TGTGCCAGCAGAAGGGACACCGGGGAGCTGTTTTTT. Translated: CASRRDTGELFF.